Below, 8 T cell receptor beta chains from the same sample are listed, as sequenced in a study of neurological immune-mediated disorders. TCRdb fed the 5' RACE reads into MiXCR, producing one record per CDR3 protein. The data contain 66,000 or so distinct CDR3 sequences, 4.5% of them singletons. Material: PBMCs. The receptor source for this set is a young man with multiple sclerosis.

This clonotype turned up a few times. The chain uses TRBV20-1 and TRBJ1-1; D unresolved. Germline V gene lookup returns CDR1 DFQATT and CDR2 SNEGSKA (reference sequence). The CDR3 runs to 12 residues. Trimming removed 1 base at V and 8 bases at J, with 11 bases between. This CDR3 reads CSARGGSGEAFF. The CDR3 coding sequence is TGCAGTGCTAGAGGGGGAAGCGGGGAAGCTTTCTTT.

This clonotype has a count of ten or more. The chain recombines TRBV18 with TRBJ1-1, with D possibly being TRBD1 (6 bases). CDR3 length equals 13 residues. Trimming removed 5 bases at V and 4 bases at J, with 11 bases between. CDR1 is KGHSH and CDR2 is LQKENI in the germline V gene. The CDR3 sequence: CASSAGEVTEAFF. For the CDR3, the DNA is TGTGCCAGCTCAGCAGGGGAGGTCACTGAAGCTTTCTTT.

This clonotype appeared many times. The genes are TRBV7-8 and TRBJ2-3, with TRBD1 matching 7 bases. V lost 6 bases and J lost 8; bases outside the gene matches: 11. CDR3 length: 14 residues. Germline CDR1 is SGHVS and CDR2 is FQNEAQ. CDR3 nucleotides: TGTGCCAGCAGACGGGACAGCTCAGGGGGTACGCAGTATTTT. Translation: CASRRDSSGGTQYF. Supplemented by reference TRBV7-8 and TRBJ2-3, the full variable domain reads GAGVSQSPRYKVAKRGQDVALRCDPISGHVSLFWYQQALGQGPEFLTYFQNEAQLDKSGLPSDRFFAERPEGSVSTLKIQRTQQEDSAVYLCASRRDSSGGTQYFGPGTRLTVL.

This clonotype was recorded at least ten times. The chain combines TRBV7-9 with TRBJ1-2; D remains unclear. Deletions cut 1 base from V and 7 bases from J, with 13 bases between. This CDR3 region has 14 residues. Germline V lookup: CDR1 SEHNR, CDR2 FQNEAQ (reference sequence). CDR3 in amino acids: CASSLEVPGGGYTF. CDR3 DNA: TGTGCCAGCAGCTTAGAAGTACCAGGAGGTGGCTACACCTTC.

At least ten counts were recorded for this clonotype. The chain employs TRBV5-1 and TRBJ1-3; the D is unclear. Trimming stripped 4 bases from V and 0 bases from J, with 5 bases between. This CDR3 has 13 residues. CDR1 is SGHRS, CDR2 YFSETQ, per germline. DNA for the CDR3: TGCGCCAGCAGCGACTTCTCTGGAAACACCATATATTTT. Its translation: CASSDFSGNTIYF.

The sample holds many counts of this clonotype. V usage is TRBV12-3 or TRBV12-4 and J usage is TRBJ2-1; tentative D call: TRBD1 (5 bases). The CDR3 has 15 amino acids. V gave up 1 base and J gave up 4 bases, with 11 bases separating them. CDR3 in amino acids: CASSLVGQPYNEQFF. The DNA for the CDR3 is TGTGCCAGCAGTTTAGTGGGGCAGCCTTACAATGAGCAGTTCTTC.

The chain carries TRBV5-4 and TRBJ2-3; 7 nucleotides agree with TRBD1. V lost 4 bases to trimming and J lost 2 bases; unmatched junction nucleotides: 4. The CDR3 has 14 residues. CDR1 is SGHNT and CDR2 is YYREEE in the germline V gene (reference sequence). CDR3 nucleotide sequence: TGTGCCAGCAGCGAGGGACAGTACACAGATACGCAGTATTTT. Amino acids: CASSEGQYTDTQYF.

There are many counts of this clonotype. The V and J genes are TRBV25-1 and TRBJ1-2; unclear D gene. The CDR3 consists of 13 residues. V lost 4 bases to trimming and J lost 4 bases, with 10 bases between them. Germline CDR1 MGHDK, CDR2 SYGVNS. CDR3 coding DNA: TGTGCCAGCAGTGTAGGAACAGCCTATGGCTACACCTTC. Translating it yields CASSVGTAYGYTF.